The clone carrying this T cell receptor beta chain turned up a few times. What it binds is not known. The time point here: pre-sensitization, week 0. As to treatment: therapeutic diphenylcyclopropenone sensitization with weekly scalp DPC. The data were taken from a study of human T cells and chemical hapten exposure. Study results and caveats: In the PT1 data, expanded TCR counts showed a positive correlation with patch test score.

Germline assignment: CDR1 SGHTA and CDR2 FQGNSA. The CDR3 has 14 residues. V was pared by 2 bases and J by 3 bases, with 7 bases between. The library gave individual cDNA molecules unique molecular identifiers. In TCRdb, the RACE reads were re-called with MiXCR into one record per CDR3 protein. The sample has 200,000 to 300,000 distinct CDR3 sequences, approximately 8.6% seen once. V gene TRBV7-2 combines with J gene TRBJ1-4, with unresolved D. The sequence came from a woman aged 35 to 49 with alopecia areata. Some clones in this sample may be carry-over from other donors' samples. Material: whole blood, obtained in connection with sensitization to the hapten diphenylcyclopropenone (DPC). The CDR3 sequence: CASSLQASNEKLFF. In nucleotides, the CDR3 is TGTGCCAGCAGCTTACAAGCATCTAATGAAAAACTGTTTTTT.